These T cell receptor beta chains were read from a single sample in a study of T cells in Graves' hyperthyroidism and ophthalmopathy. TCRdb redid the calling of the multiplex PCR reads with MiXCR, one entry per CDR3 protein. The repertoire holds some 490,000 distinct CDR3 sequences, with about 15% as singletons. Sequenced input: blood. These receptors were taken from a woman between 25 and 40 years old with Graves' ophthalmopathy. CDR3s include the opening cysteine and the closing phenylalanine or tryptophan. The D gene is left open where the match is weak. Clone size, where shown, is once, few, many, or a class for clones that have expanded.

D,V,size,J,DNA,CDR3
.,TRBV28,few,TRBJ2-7,TGTGCCAGTACTTATGGGAGTGGTGGGGCCACGCAGTACTTC,CASTYGSGGATQYF
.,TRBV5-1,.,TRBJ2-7,TGCGCCAGCAGCCACGACCCCCTAGCCCCTGTGTGGTACGAGCAGTACTTC,CASSHDPLAPVWYEQYF
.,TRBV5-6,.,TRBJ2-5,TGTGCCAGCAGCTTGCTAGCCTCGGGAGTCGGGGAGACCCAGTACTTC,CASSLLASGVGETQYF
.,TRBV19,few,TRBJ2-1,TGTGCCAGTAGTATAGCAGGGGTTGGGCTGTACAATGAGCAGTTCTTC,CASSIAGVGLYNEQFF
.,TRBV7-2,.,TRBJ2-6,TGTGCCAGCAGCTCAAGCTTTTGGGTTAGGAGCTCTGGGGCCAACGTCCTGACTTTC,CASSSSFWVRSSGANVLTF
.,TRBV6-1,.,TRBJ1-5,TGTGCCAGCAGTTCGGGAGGGGGTTATAGCAATCAGCCCCAGCATTTT,CASSSGGGYSNQPQHF
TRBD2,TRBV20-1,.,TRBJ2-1,TGCAGTGCTAGAGCCCGTCGGACTAGCGGGACGGGGTTCTTC,CSARARRTSGTGFF
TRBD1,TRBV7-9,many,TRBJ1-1,TGTGCCAGCAGCTTATTTGCACAGGGGGCGCGGACTGAAGCTTTCTTT,CASSLFAQGARTEAFF
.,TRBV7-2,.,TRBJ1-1,TGTGCCAGCAGCTTGTCGGGACTTATGAACACTGAAGCTTTCTTT,CASSLSGLMNTEAFF
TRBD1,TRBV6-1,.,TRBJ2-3,TGTGCCAGCAGTGCCGTAAGGACAGGGGCGCTAGATACGCAGTATTTT,CASSAVRTGALDTQYF
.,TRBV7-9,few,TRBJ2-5,TGTGCCAGCAGCCTTCCTACAGGGTATAGAGAGACCCAGTACTTC,CASSLPTGYRETQYF
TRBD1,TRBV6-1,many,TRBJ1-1,TGTGCCAGCACAGAGGACAGGGAGAGTGAAGCTTTCTTT,CASTEDRESEAFF
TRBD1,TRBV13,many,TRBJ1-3,TGTGCCTCCAGTGCGGGACAGGGTGGATTGGGAAACACCATATATTTT,CASSAGQGGLGNTIYF
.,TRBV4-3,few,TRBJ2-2,TGCGCCAGCAGCCAAGGGACCCTGGGACGCGGGGAGCTGTTTTTT,CASSQGTLGRGELFF
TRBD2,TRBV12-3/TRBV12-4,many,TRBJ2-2,TGTGCCAGCATTTATTACTCTAGTCTAGCGGTCGTCACCGGGGAGCTGTTTTTT,CASIYYSSLAVVTGELFF
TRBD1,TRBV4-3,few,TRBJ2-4,TGCGCCAGCAGCCAAGAGACAGGGGGACAGTCGATTCAGTACTTC,CASSQETGGQSIQYF
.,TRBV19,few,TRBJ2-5,TGTGCCAGTAGTATAAGGAGGACACTACAAGAGACCCAGTACTTC,CASSIRRTLQETQYF